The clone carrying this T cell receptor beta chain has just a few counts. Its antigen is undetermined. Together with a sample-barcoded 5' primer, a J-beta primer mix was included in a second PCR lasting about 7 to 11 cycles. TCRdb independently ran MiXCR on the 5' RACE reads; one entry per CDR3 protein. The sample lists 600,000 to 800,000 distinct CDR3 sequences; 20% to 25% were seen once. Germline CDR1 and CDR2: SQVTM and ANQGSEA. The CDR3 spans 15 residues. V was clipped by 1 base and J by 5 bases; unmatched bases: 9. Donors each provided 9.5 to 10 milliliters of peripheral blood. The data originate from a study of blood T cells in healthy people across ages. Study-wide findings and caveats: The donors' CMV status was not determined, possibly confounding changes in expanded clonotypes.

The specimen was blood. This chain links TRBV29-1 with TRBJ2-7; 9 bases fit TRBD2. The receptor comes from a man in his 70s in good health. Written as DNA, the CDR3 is TGCAGCGTTGAAGGTGGTAGCGGGAGTTACGACGAGCAGTACTTC. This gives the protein CSVEGGSGSYDEQYF.